This TCR beta chain was recovered during a study of shared clonotypes between healthy human individuals. Study in general: Three plates were used per donor for CD4 naive, three for CD4 memory, two for CD8 naive and one for CD8 memory.

Positive CCR7 selection of CD45RO-negative cells yielded the naive CD8 cells, and terminally differentiated effector memory CD45RA+ cells were excluded. Study findings and constraints: The study's rarefaction showed incomplete sorted-subset sequencing despite large depth.

Authors' data handling: In the immunoSEQ data, sequences were junction-only and lacked quality scores, so filtering differed. Generated by immunoSEQ multiplex PCR, the TCRdb table keeps only in-frame clones and is missing some. D and trimming come from the DNA, and the V and J calls and clone size come from that table. The repertoire holds approximately 810,000 clones, with nearly 95% as singletons. Germline V CDR1 and CDR2: SSHAT, FNYEAQ (reference sequence). The CDR3 covers 17 residues. About this clone itself: Its matching antigen is unknown. Compared with germline, one end of the junction differs, possibly owing to a read error.

The source is a man aged 25-45 years in good health. The rearrangement joins TRBV7-7 to TRBJ2-5; D call uncertain. Sequencing used naive CD8+ T cells sorted from blood. The CDR3: CASSPSLLASPLETQYF. CDR3 coding DNA: TGTGCTAGCAGCCCATCTCTTCTGGCCAGTCCTTTAGAGACCCAGTACTTC.